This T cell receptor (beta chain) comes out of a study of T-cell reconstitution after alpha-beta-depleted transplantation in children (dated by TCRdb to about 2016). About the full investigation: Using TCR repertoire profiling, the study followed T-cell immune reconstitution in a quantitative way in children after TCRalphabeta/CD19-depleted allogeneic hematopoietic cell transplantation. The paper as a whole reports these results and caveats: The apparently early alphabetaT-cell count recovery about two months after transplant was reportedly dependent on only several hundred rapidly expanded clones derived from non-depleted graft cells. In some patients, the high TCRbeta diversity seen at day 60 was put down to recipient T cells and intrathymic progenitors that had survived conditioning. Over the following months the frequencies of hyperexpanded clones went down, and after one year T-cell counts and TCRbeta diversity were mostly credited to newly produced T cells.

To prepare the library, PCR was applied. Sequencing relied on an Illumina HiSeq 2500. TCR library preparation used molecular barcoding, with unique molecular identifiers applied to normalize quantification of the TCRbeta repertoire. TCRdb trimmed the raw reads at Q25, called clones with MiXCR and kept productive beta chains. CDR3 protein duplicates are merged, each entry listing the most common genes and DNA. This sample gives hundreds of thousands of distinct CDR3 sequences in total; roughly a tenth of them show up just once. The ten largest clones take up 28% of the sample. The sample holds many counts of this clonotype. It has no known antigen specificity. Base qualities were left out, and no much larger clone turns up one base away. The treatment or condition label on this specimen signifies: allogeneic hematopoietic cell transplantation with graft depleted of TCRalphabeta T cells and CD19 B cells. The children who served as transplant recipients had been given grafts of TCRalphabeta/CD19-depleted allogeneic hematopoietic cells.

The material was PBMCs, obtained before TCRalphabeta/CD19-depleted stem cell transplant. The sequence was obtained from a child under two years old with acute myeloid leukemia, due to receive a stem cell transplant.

The CDR3 protein: CASSSRPPRGQEPQHF. The nucleotides are TGTGCCAGCAGTTCCAGGCCCCCCAGGGGCCAGGAGCCCCAGCATTTT. The V gene is TRBV12-3 or TRBV12-4 and the J gene is TRBJ1-5; the D gene is perhaps TRBD1, on 6 matching bases. The CDR3 goes from the cysteine to the phenylalanine over 16 residues. Kept here is only the CDR3 DNA, which spans 48 bases and is read in frame from base 1. Cut back by 4 bases and 8 bases, the V and J ends lie 21 bases apart.